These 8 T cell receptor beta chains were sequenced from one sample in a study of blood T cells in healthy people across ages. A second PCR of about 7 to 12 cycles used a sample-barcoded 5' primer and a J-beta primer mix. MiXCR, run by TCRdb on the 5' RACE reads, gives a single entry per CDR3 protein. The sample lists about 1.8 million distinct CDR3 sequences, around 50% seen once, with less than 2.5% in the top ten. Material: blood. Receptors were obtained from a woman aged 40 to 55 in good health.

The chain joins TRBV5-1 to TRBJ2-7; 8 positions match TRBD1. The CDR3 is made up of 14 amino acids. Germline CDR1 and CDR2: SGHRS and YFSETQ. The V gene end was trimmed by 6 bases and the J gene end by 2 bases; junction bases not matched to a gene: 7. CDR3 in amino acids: CASNLEQGAYEQYF. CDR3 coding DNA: TGCGCCAGCAACTTAGAACAGGGGGCCTACGAGCAGTACTTC.

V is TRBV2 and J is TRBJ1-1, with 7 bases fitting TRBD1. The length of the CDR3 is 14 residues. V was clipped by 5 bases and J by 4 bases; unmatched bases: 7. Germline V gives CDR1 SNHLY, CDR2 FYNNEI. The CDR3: CASSSQGYGTEAFF. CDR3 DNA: TGTGCCAGCAGTTCACAGGGGTACGGCACTGAAGCTTTCTTT. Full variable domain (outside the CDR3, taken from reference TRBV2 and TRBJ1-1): EPEVTQTPSHQVTQMGQEVILRCVPISNHLYFYWYRQILGQKVEFLVSFYNNEISEKSEIFDDQFSVERPDGSNFTLKIRSTKLEDSAMYFCASSSQGYGTEAFFGQGTRLTVV.

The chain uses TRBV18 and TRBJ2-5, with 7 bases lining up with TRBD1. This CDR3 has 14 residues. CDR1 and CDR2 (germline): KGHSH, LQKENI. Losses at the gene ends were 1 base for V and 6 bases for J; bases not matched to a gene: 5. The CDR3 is CASSPQGAEKTQYF. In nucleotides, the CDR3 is TGTGCCAGCTCACCACAGGGGGCTGAGAAGACCCAGTACTTC. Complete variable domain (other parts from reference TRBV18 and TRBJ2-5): NAGVMQNPRHLVRRRGQEARLRCSPMKGHSHVYWYRQLPEEGLKFMVYLQKENIIDESGMPKERFSAEFPKEGPSILRIQQVVRGDSAAYFCASSPQGAEKTQYFGPGTRLLVL.

This chain's CDR3 is CASSEEPGDREYNEQFF. Here the CDR3 DNA reads TGTGCCAGCAGTGAGGAACCTGGAGACAGGGAGTACAATGAGCAGTTCTTC. This chain links TRBV6-1 with TRBJ2-1; 7 nucleotides agree with TRBD1. The CDR3 has 17 residues. The germline V gene has CDR1 MNHNS and CDR2 SASEGT. V was pared by 3 bases and J by 4 bases, with 12 bases of the junction left unmatched.

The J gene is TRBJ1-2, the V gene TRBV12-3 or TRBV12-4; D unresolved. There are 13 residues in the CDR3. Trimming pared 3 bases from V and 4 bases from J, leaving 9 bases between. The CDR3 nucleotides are TGTGCCAGCAGTTTGTTTACTCCCTATGGCTACACCTTC. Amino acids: CASSLFTPYGYTF.

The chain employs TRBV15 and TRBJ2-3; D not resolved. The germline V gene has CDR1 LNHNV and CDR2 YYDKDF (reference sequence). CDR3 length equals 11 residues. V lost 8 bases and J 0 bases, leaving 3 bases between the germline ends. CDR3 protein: CATASTDTQYF. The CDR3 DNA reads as TGTGCCACCGCTAGCACAGATACGCAGTATTTT.

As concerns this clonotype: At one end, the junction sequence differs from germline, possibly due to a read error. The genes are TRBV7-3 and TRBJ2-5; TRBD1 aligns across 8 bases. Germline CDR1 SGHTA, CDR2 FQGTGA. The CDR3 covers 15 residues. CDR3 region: CASSATGAYQGTQYF. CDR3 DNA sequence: TGTGCCAGCAGCGCGACAGGGGCCTACCAAGGGACCCAGTACTTC.

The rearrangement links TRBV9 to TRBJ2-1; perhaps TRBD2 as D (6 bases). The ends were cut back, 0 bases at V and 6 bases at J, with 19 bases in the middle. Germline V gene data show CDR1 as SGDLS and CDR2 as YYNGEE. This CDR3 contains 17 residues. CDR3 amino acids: CASSVGAGRFRGNEQFF. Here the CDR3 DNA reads TGTGCCAGCAGCGTAGGGGCAGGGAGGTTTAGGGGCAATGAGCAGTTCTTC.